The subject of this entry is one TCR beta chain. The antigen it recognizes is unknown. No much larger clonotype is one base removed from it; base qualities were not supplied. Spanning cysteine to phenylalanine, the CDR3 consists of 16 amino acids. Here the CDR3 DNA is all that survives: 48 bases in frame from base 1. From the germline V gene, CDR1 is MDHEN and CDR2 is SYDVKM. The trim is 6 bases for V and 1 base for J, with a gap of 16 bases between the germline ends. The sample originates from a study of blood T cell repertoires in COVID-19 (dated by TCRdb to 2020 to 2022). Context from the whole study: Samples from collaborators originated in the United States, Italy and Spain and spanned both the acute and convalescent phases of COVID-19. The material from the prospective study consisted of cDNA or gDNA derived from T cells, B-cell-depleted T cells, or PBMCs. Deeply sampled blood TCRbeta repertoires from subjects exposed to, actively infected with, or recovered from COVID-19 were included in the dataset. The repertoires were made available in a free public database intended to serve as a resource for research on the immune response to SARS-CoV-2. HLA class I and class II types, where available, came from metadata supplied by the sample provider rather than from assay-based typing. Nearly every sample came with metadata listing a de-identified subject ID, COVID-19 status, age in years and sex. The samples were drawn from two sources: the first 160 participants of the ongoing ImmuneRACE study, and 1,254 subjects contributed by 6 global collaborators.

Collaborating institutions collected whole blood in K2EDTA tubes following their own protocols. Collaborator samples were shipped for TCRbeta analysis as frozen whole blood, isolated PBMCs, or DNA extracted from either sample type. General findings and caveats noted by the study authors: How much clinical and demographic metadata was included differed by source and by participant, and the metadata was provided uncurated.

The immunoSEQ Assay, a bias-controlled multiplex PCR, was used to amplify TCRbeta CDR3 regions from genomic DNA. Turning to the authors' computational methods: Within the assay, amplification of reference gene primers was used to estimate how many nucleated cells each sample contained. To quantify the absolute abundance of each unique TCRbeta CDR3 rearrangement, sequence reads were collapsed and filtered. Productive Simpson clonality was computed per sample as the square root of Simpson's diversity index over productive rearrangements. The table was pulled from immuneACCESS by TCRdb, which kept in-frame rearrangements only. Such tables lose some clones; where checked, under half of the loss comes from unresolved V genes, and the rest has no known cause. V and J calls and clone size are as listed in that table; D and trimming were resolved from the DNA. The sample has about 130,000 clones on record, around 81% of them singletons. Around 8% of the sample rests with the top ten.

The chain employs TRBV28 and TRBJ1-3, and the D gene may be TRBD1, 6 bases matching. The origin of this receptor is a woman in her sixties or seventies with active or convalescent COVID-19. Material: peripheral blood. CDR3 region: CASSQPSGASGNTIYF. DNA sequence: TGTGCCAGCAGCCAACCTTCAGGGGCATCTGGAAACACCATATATTTT. Extended through the reference TRBV28 and TRBJ1-3 proteins, this CDR3 yields the full variable domain: DVKVTQSSRYLVKRTGEKVFLECVQDMDHENMFWYRQDPGLGLRLIYFSYDVKMKEKGDIPEGYSVSREKKERFSLILESASTNQTSMYLCASSQPSGASGNTIYFGEGSWLTVV.